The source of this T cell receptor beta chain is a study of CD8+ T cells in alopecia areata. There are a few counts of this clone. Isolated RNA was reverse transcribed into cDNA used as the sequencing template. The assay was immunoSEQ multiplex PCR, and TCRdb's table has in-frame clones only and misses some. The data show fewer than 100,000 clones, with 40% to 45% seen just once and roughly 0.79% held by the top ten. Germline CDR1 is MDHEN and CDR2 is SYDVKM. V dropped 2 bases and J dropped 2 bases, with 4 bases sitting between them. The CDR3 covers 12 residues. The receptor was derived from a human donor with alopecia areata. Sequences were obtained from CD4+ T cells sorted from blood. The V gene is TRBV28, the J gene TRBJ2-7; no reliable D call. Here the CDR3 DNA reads TGTGCCAGCAGTTTAAGGGCCTACGAGCAGTACTTC. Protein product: CASSLRAYEQYF. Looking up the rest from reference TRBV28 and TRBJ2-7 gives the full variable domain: DVKVTQSSRYLVKRTGEKVFLECVQDMDHENMFWYRQDPGLGLRLIYFSYDVKMKEKGDIPEGYSVSREKKERFSLILESASTNQTSMYLCASSLRAYEQYFGPGTRLTVT.